This entry lists 2 T cell receptor beta chains sequenced from one sample in a study of T cells in Graves' hyperthyroidism and ophthalmopathy. TCR beta CDR3 regions were amplified from RNA transcripts. TCR CDR3 regions were first amplified by RT-PCR with HTBI primers. TCRdb reanalysed the multiplex PCR reads using MiXCR and keeps one entry per CDR3 protein. The sample lists a few hundred thousand distinct CDR3 sequences; roughly 13% were seen once. Sequenced sample: blood. These TCRs come from a woman in her thirties or forties with Graves' ophthalmopathy.

V gene TRBV3-1 combines with J gene TRBJ2-2; unclear D gene. The CDR3 contains 16 residues. V was shortened by 3 bases and J by 5 bases, with 16 bases between the two germline ends. CDR1 and CDR2 (germline): LGHDT, YNNKEL (reference sequence). DNA of the CDR3: TGTGCCAGCAGCCAGGCATCGCTTGCGGCAACCGGGGAGCTGTTTTTT. It is translated as CASSQASLAATGELFF. The full variable domain, with the rest looked up from reference TRBV3-1 and TRBJ2-2, is DTAVSQTPKYLVTQMGNDKSIKCEQNLGHDTMYWYKQDSKKFLKIMFSYNNKELIINETVPNRFSPKSPDKAHLNLHINSLELGDSAVYFCASSQASLAATGELFFGEGSRLTVL.

V and J are TRBV20-1 and TRBJ2-2, with D maybe TRBD2 (5 bases). The CDR3 runs to 14 residues. CDR1 is DFQATT and CDR2 is SNEGSKA in the germline V gene (reference sequence). V lost 0 bases to trimming and J lost 3 bases, with 8 bases between them. CDR3: CSARDMRDTGELFF. As DNA, the CDR3 is TGCAGTGCTAGAGATATGAGGGACACCGGGGAGCTGTTTTTT.